This TCR beta chain was sequenced for a study of post-analysis software for immune sequencing data. Built from TCR beta cDNA, the libraries had unique molecular identifiers in them. TCRdb re-analysed the PCR reads in MiXCR, keeping a single row per CDR3 protein. In the table there are under 900,000 distinct CDR3 sequences, approximately 53% of which are singletons. The length of the CDR3 is 14 residues. Germline V gives CDR1 SEHNR, CDR2 FQNEAQ (reference sequence). The V end lost 4 bases, the J end lost 5 bases, and 12 bases lay between the germline ends. General study results and limits: Normalized Chao1 diversity was significantly lower in multiple sclerosis patients than in controls. Controls had lower frequencies than patients of roughly five TRBV segments, which included TRBV5-6, TRBV5-1 and TRBV20-1.

This clonotype came up a few times. Its antigen is not identified. The J gene is TRBJ2-1, the V gene TRBV7-9; D ambiguous. The clonotype originates from a girl aged 10 to 17 with multiple sclerosis. The sequencing sample was made of blood. The CDR3 DNA reads as TGTGCCAGCAGCTCCGGGCCCGCCAACAATGAGCAGTTCTTC. It is translated as CASSSGPANNEQFF.